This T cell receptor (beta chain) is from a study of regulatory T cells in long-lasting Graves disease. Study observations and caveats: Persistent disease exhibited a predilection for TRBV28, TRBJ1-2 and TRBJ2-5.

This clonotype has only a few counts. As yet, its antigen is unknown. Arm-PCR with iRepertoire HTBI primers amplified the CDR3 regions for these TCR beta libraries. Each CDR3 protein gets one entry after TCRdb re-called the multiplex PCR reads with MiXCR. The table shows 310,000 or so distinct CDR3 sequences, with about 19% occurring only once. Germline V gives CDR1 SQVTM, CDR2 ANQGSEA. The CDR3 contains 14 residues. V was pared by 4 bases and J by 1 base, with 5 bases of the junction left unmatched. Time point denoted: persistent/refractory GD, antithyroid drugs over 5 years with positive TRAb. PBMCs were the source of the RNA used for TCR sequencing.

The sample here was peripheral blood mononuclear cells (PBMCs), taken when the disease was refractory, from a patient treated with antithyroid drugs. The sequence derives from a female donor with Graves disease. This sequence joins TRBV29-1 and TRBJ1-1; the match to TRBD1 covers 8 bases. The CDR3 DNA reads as TGCAGCGTTGTAAGACAGGGGAAGAACACTGAAGCTTTCTTT. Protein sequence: CSVVRQGKNTEAFF.